This T cell receptor beta chain was recorded in a study of blood T cell repertoires in COVID-19. The wider study: Sites in the United States, Italy and Spain provided acute and convalescent COVID-19 samples. Sources were T cells, B-cell-depleted T cells, or PBMCs; the material itself was cDNA or gDNA.

In the original workflow: By means of reference gene primer amplification, nucleated cell counts were estimated. The table came from immunoSEQ multiplex PCR; TCRdb's copy has only in-frame clones and leaves some out. The V and J calls and clone size come from that table; D and trimming were worked out from the DNA. There are roughly 120,000 clones in the sample; approximately 85% occur only once, and about 5.4% lies in the top ten. What was sequenced was peripheral blood. This clonotype was obtained from a human donor in a cohort sampled during active COVID-19.

CDR3 in amino acids: CAISALAVYNEQFF. In nucleotides, the CDR3 is TGTGCCATCAGTGCTCTAGCGGTTTACAATGAGCAGTTCTTC. This chain joins TRBV10-3 and TRBJ2-1, with 7 bases identical to TRBD2. The germline V gene encodes CDR1 ENHRY and CDR2 SYGVKD. The CDR3 consists of 14 residues. Germline trimming cut 4 bases from V and 4 bases from J; bases unmatched to any gene: 4.